This T cell receptor beta chain was documented in a study of high-grade serous ovarian cancer treatment subgroups. Overall study: Samples averaged around 13,000 reads and several thousand unique TCR beta rearrangements. Findings and limits, study-wide: Bulk tumor TCR sequencing gave no spatial information.

From germline, CDR1 is LNHDA and CDR2 SQIVND (reference sequence). V lost 5 bases to trimming and J lost 4 bases, with 11 bases between them. This CDR3 contains 14 residues. About this clone itself: The antigen remains undetermined.

Tumor samples were obtained before definitive surgery or chemotherapy. Repertoires were generated with immunoSEQ multiplex PCR, while TCRdb's copy carries only in-frame clones and drops some. The sample yields about 30,000 clones, 84% seen once. The receptor comes from a human donor with high-grade serous ovarian cancer. J is TRBJ1-4 and V is TRBV19; D unresolved. The sequenced material came from tumor tissue. CDR3 DNA sequence: TGTGCCAGTAGTCCCCCGGGGATTAATGAAAAACTGTTTTTT. Protein: CASSPPGINEKLFF.